These 11 T cell receptor beta chains were all obtained from the same sample, sequenced in a study of cytomegalovirus exposure and HLA in healthy donors. The primer mix had 60 Vbeta and 13 Jbeta primers. Data came from immunoSEQ multiplex PCR; TCRdb stores just in-frame clones and leaves some out. The data contain about 60,000 clones, around 81% of them singletons. Source material: PBMCs. These receptors came from a male donor in good health and CMV-seronegative.

The V gene is TRBV27, the J gene TRBJ1-4; the D is unclear. Germline values: CDR1 MNHEY, CDR2 SMNVEV (reference sequence). There are 11 residues in the CDR3. The ends were cut back, 6 bases at V and 4 bases at J, with 3 bases in the middle. The CDR3 loop is CASRSNEKLFF. The DNA of the CDR3 is TGTGCCAGCAGGAGTAATGAAAAACTGTTTTTT.

The V gene is TRBV7-9, the J gene TRBJ2-7; TRBD1 aligns across 7 bases. The V and J ends lost 5 bases and 9 bases, in that order; junction bases with no gene match: 10. This CDR3 has 13 residues. Germline loops: CDR1 SEHNR, CDR2 FQNEAQ (reference sequence). CDR3 sequence (DNA): TGTGCCAGCAGCCCCCGGGACAGCCTGTCGCAGTACTTC. Translated, it gives CASSPRDSLSQYF.

Here the CDR3 DNA reads TGTGCCAGCAGCCGGAGGGTTGCAGGGCGAACAGATACGCAGTATTTT. This sequence encodes CASSRRVAGRTDTQYF. V usage is TRBV5-5 and J usage is TRBJ2-3; the D gene is possibly TRBD2 (6 bases). The CDR3 is made up of 16 amino acids. The V end was cut by 4 bases, the J end by 3 bases, with 18 bases between. Germline lookup yields CDR1 SGHKS and CDR2 YYEKEE (reference sequence).

CDR3 bases: TGTGCCAGCAGCCAAGTTGATAGCGGGGGGACAGATACGCAGTATTTT. Amino acid sequence: CASSQVDSGGTDTQYF. This chain uses TRBV4-2 with TRBJ2-3, with TRBD2 matching over 10 bases. The CDR3 is 16 amino acids. The germline gives CDR1 LGHNA, CDR2 YNFKEQ. With V trimmed by 1 base and J by 3 bases, 4 bases remained unmatched.

J is TRBJ2-4 and V is TRBV30; D is unresolved. V lost 0 bases and J 0 bases, leaving 9 bases between the germline ends. The germline CDR1 and CDR2 sequences are GTSNPN and SVGIG (reference sequence). The CDR3 is 15 residues long. The CDR3 is CAWSVDALAKNIQYF. The CDR3 region has the DNA TGTGCCTGGAGTGTAGATGCACTAGCCAAAAACATTCAGTACTTC.

The CDR3 sequence: CASSLTGAGELFF. For the CDR3, the DNA is TGTGCCAGCAGCTTGACGGGAGCCGGGGAGCTGTTTTTT. This sequence joins TRBV7-3 and TRBJ2-2; a possible D gene is TRBD2 (6 bases). This CDR3 is built from 13 residues. V lost 3 bases and J lost 6, with 8 bases in between. Germline loops: CDR1 SGHTA, CDR2 FQGTGA.

The chain joins TRBV28 to TRBJ2-7; perhaps TRBD1 as D (6 bases). CDR1 is MDHEN and CDR2 is SYDVKM in the germline V gene. The CDR3 runs 13 residues. V was shortened by 6 bases and J by 7 bases, with 16 bases between the two germline ends. CDR3 sequence reads: CASRPTGLGEQYF. DNA for the CDR3: TGTGCCAGCAGGCCCACAGGGTTGGGGGAGCAGTACTTC.

The chain uses TRBV7-3 and TRBJ2-3; the D gene is possibly TRBD2 (6 bases). The CDR3 is 15 residues long. Trimming shortened V by 2 bases and J by 3 bases, and 12 bases separated the two germline ends. Germline V lookup: CDR1 SGHTA, CDR2 FQGTGA. CDR3 coding DNA: TGTGCCAGCAGCTTACGGGGGACGGGGACAGATACGCAGTATTTT. This sequence encodes CASSLRGTGTDTQYF.

The rearrangement uses TRBV29-1 and TRBJ1-2; D is possibly TRBD1 (5 bases). The V gene lost 4 bases and the J gene lost 4 bases, with 10 bases spanning the gap. CDR3 size: 12 residues. The germline V gene has CDR1 SQVTM and CDR2 ANQGSEA. The CDR3 is CSVAETAYGYTF. CDR3 DNA: TGCAGCGTTGCGGAGACAGCCTATGGCTACACCTTC.

The chain couples TRBV6-1 to TRBJ2-5; D remains ambiguous. CDR3 length: 12 residues. The germline V gene has CDR1 MNHNS and CDR2 SASEGT. V was trimmed by 7 bases and J by 10 bases, leaving 16 bases between them. The CDR3 DNA follows: TGTGCCAGCATAAAAGAAGCTGCCGGCCAGTACTTC. It specifies CASIKEAAGQYF.

V is TRBV30 and J is TRBJ1-2; unclear D gene. This CDR3 is built from 15 residues. Germline V gene lookup returns CDR1 GTSNPN and CDR2 SVGIG (reference sequence). V lost 2 bases to trimming and J lost 4 bases, with 17 bases between them. This chain's CDR3 is CAWSRELLPPYGYTF. CDR3 DNA: TGTGCCTGGAGTCGGGAGTTACTCCCTCCCTATGGCTACACCTTC.